This T cell receptor (beta chain) was found in a study of shared clonotypes between healthy human individuals. Assay: immunoSEQ multiplex PCR; the TCRdb copy retains only in-frame clones and omits some. Found here are nearly 1,000,000 clones, 70% to 85% of them singletons; the top ten hold nearly 1.5%. Germline assignment: CDR1 LNHDA and CDR2 SQIVND (reference sequence). The V gene lost 7 bases and the J gene lost 4 bases, with 13 bases spanning the gap. There are 14 residues in the CDR3. The chain joins TRBV19 to TRBJ1-4; D possibly corresponds to TRBD1 (6 bases). The specimen sequenced was memory CD4+ T cells sorted from blood. Documented subset: CD45RA-negative fraction. The TCR was taken from a man in his late teens or twenties in good health. As DNA, the CDR3 is TGTGCCAGTATGGGAACAGGGAATAATGAAAAACTGTTTTTT. Translated: CASMGTGNNEKLFF.